These 17 T cell receptor beta chains came from one sample sequenced in a study of shared clonotypes between healthy human individuals. The naive CD8 population came from CD45RO-negative cells selected for CCR7, without terminally differentiated effector memory CD45RA+ cells. Only in-frame clones appear in the TCRdb table, and some are missing; sequencing was by immunoSEQ multiplex PCR. The top ten hold under 2% of the sample, which has approximately 2,000,000 clones, just under 95% seen once. The sample consisted of naive CD8+ T cells from PBMCs. These receptors came from a man between 18 and 29 years old in good health. Some clones in this sample may be carry-over from other donors' samples.

The J gene is TRBJ1-1, the V gene TRBV29-1; no firm D call. V was shortened by 7 bases and J by 8 bases, with 11 bases between the two germline ends. CDR3 size: 10 residues. Germline CDR1 reads SQVTM; CDR2 reads ANQGSEA. The CDR3 loop reads CSAEVREAFF. In nucleotides, the CDR3 is TGCAGCGCGGAAGTTCGGGAAGCTTTCTTT. The complete variable domain, with remaining parts taken from reference TRBV29-1 and TRBJ1-1, reads SAVISQKPSRDICQRGTSLTIQCQVDSQVTMMFWYRQQPGQSLTLIATANQGSEATYESGFVIDKFPISRPNLTFSTLTVSNMSPEDSSIYLCSAEVREAFFGQGTRLTVV.

In its sample, this clone was seen once. The chain employs TRBV28 and TRBJ1-1; D is possibly TRBD1 (5 bases). The CDR3 has 15 residues. V was shortened by 2 bases and J by 1 base, with 11 bases between the two germline ends. The germline gives CDR1 MDHEN, CDR2 SYDVKM. CDR3 loop: CASSLLLGGNTEAFF. The CDR3 region has the DNA TGTGCCAGCAGTTTACTCCTGGGGGGGAACACTGAAGCTTTCTTT.

The chain recombines TRBV7-6 with TRBJ2-7; 8 bases line up with TRBD1. CDR1 and CDR2 from the germline V gene are SGHVS and FNYEAQ. V was clipped by 0 bases and J by 6 bases; unmatched bases: 4. The CDR3 contains 14 residues. The DNA for the CDR3 is TGTGCCAGCAGCTTAGCAAGGACAGGGTTCGAGCAGTACTTC. This sequence encodes CASSLARTGFEQYF.

CDR3 bases: TGTGCCACCAGCAGAGATATACGGCCTAGTGAAGAGCAGTACTTC. As protein: CATSRDIRPSEEQYF. V usage is TRBV15 and J usage is TRBJ2-7; no clear D. Germline lookup yields CDR1 LNHNV and CDR2 YYDKDF (reference sequence). The CDR3 loop spans 15 amino acids. The V gene lost 0 bases and the J gene lost 7 bases, with 16 bases spanning the gap.

The V gene is TRBV10-2, the J gene TRBJ1-4; TRBD1 aligns across 8 bases. Trimming at V came to 2 bases and at J to 6 bases, leaving 5 bases not matched to a gene. From germline, CDR1 is WSHSY and CDR2 SAAADI. There are 15 residues in the CDR3. This CDR3 is CASSEGQGAYEKLFF. DNA for the CDR3: TGCGCCAGCAGTGAGGGGCAGGGGGCGTATGAAAAACTGTTTTTT.

The chain joins TRBV14 to TRBJ2-7, with no clear D. This CDR3 has 13 amino acids. Germline-derived CDR1 and CDR2 are SGHDN and FVKESK. Between the trimmed V and J ends, which lost 1 base and 6 bases, there was a span of 10 bases. CDR3 residues: CASSQVIAGEQYF. As DNA, the CDR3 is TGTGCCAGCAGCCAAGTGATCGCCGGCGAGCAGTACTTC.

A note on this clone: This sample includes further DNA sequences coding for the same CDR3. V usage is TRBV19 and J usage is TRBJ2-2; 7 bases match TRBD2. Trimming at V came to 3 bases and at J to 0 bases, leaving 4 bases not matched to a gene. CDR3 length: 16 amino acids. The germline CDR1 and CDR2 sequences are LNHDA and SQIVND (reference sequence). The CDR3 sequence is CASSIGLAANTGELFF. CDR3 DNA sequence: TGTGCCAGTAGTATTGGGCTAGCGGCGAACACCGGGGAGCTGTTTTTT.

This clone appeared a few times. This chain links TRBV2 with TRBJ1-5; D gene uncertain. With 2 bases removed from V and 6 bases from J, the gap between germline ends came to 8 bases. In germline, CDR1 is SNHLY, CDR2 FYNNEI. This CDR3 region has 13 residues. Here the CDR3 DNA reads TGTGCCAGCAGTGAACAGGAGAGTCAGCCCCAGCATTTT. Its translation: CASSEQESQPQHF.

The chain joins TRBV7-3 to TRBJ2-3, with 13 bases fitting TRBD2. Germline trimming cut 3 bases from V and 5 bases from J; bases unmatched to any gene: 5. This CDR3 spans 16 amino acids. Germline-derived CDR1 and CDR2 are SGHTA and FQGTGA. CDR3 sequence reads: CASSLGLAGTVDTQYF. For the CDR3, the DNA is TGTGCCAGCAGCTTGGGACTAGCGGGAACCGTAGATACGCAGTATTTT.

V usage is TRBV28 and J usage is TRBJ2-1; D is uncertain. Germline CDR1 reads MDHEN; CDR2 reads SYDVKM. The V end was cut by 5 bases, the J end by 4 bases, with 15 bases between. The CDR3 loop spans 15 amino acids. CDR3 bases: TGTGCCAGCAGTCTAGGGCTAAAACCTTACAATGAGCAGTTCTTC. Amino acids: CASSLGLKPYNEQFF.

V and J are TRBV19 and TRBJ2-1, with 7 bases fitting TRBD2. V dropped 4 bases and J dropped 6; count of bases not matched to a gene: 6. Germline V gene sequence: CDR1 LNHDA, CDR2 SQIVND (reference sequence). The CDR3 has 14 residues. The CDR3 DNA reads as TGTGCCAGTAGTACTTTAGCGGGTCCCAATGAGCAGTTCTTC. Translation gives CASSTLAGPNEQFF.

In its sample, this clone was seen once. The rearrangement links TRBV28 to TRBJ2-1; 9 bases fit TRBD1. Losses at the gene ends were 6 bases for V and 10 bases for J; bases not matched to a gene: 19. CDR1 is MDHEN, CDR2 SYDVKM, per germline. CDR3 length: 17 amino acids. The CDR3 DNA sequence: TGTGCCAGCAGAGTGAGCCCGGGACAGGGAGTTACTAAGGAGCAGTTCTTC. Protein: CASRVSPGQGVTKEQFF.

The table lists this clone with a count of one. Different DNA sequences within this sample yield the same CDR3. This chain uses TRBV9 with TRBJ2-1, with D unresolved. The CDR3 has 14 amino acids. Germline values: CDR1 SGDLS, CDR2 YYNGEE. V lost 0 bases and J lost 7, with 11 bases in between. The CDR3 region has the DNA TGTGCCAGCAGCGTAGGCGGATTAGGGAATGAGCAGTTCTTC. Amino acids: CASSVGGLGNEQFF.

The J gene is TRBJ2-2, the V gene TRBV9; weak D call: TRBD1 (5 bases). Germline V gene data show CDR1 as SGDLS and CDR2 as YYNGEE. Trimming removed 5 bases from V and 2 bases from J, with 10 bases in between. The CDR3 runs 14 residues. The CDR3 here is CASRTGDNTGELFF. The CDR3 region has the DNA TGTGCCAGCAGAACAGGAGATAACACCGGGGAGCTGTTTTTT.

This clone was seen only a few times. V is TRBV27 and J is TRBJ1-5; D call uncertain. CDR1 and CDR2 (germline): MNHEY, SMNVEV (reference sequence). CDR3 size: 15 residues. The germline V and J ends were trimmed by 6 bases and 0 bases, with 12 bases remaining between them. Written as DNA, the CDR3 is TGTGCCAGCAGGCAACGGGCGTATAGCAATCAGCCCCAGCATTTT. Translation gives CASRQRAYSNQPQHF.

The chain is built from TRBV4-2 and TRBJ1-2, with 9 bases that match TRBD1. After removal of 3 bases from V and 6 bases from J, the junction contained 5 bases not matched to a gene. Germline V lookup: CDR1 LGHNA, CDR2 YNFKEQ. The CDR3 is 14 amino acids. CDR3 residues: CASSQETGGNGYTF. In nucleotides, the CDR3 is TGTGCCAGCAGCCAGGAGACAGGGGGGAATGGCTACACCTTC.

This rearrangement joins TRBV6-6 to TRBJ1-2; no clear D gene. The CDR3 runs to 13 residues. V was trimmed by 6 bases and J by 4 bases, leaving 12 bases between them. Germline CDR1 and CDR2: MNHNY and SVGAGI (reference sequence). The CDR3 region has the DNA TGTGCCAGCAGCTCAGACCTAGGCTATGGCTACACCTTC. It encodes CASSSDLGYGYTF.